The 17 T cell receptor beta chains presented below share a single source sample, sequenced in a study of T cell responses to AZD1222 COVID-19 vaccine. Data came from immunoSEQ multiplex PCR; TCRdb stores just in-frame clones and leaves some out. The repertoire includes some 130,000 clones, 90% of them detected once, and 6.9% sits in the top ten. The sequences come from peripheral blood, collected on day 0 of AZD1222 vaccination. The receptors shown here come from an adult in good health.

This clone was counted a single time. The rearrangement joins TRBV7-9 to TRBJ1-5; D might be TRBD1 (5 bases). V was trimmed by 1 base and J by 7 bases, leaving 11 bases between them. This CDR3 has 14 amino acids. Germline lookup yields CDR1 SEHNR and CDR2 FQNEAQ (reference sequence). The CDR3 DNA is TGTGCCAGCAGCTTAGGGGCAGGGCCCCAGCCCCAGCATTTT. Translating it yields CASSLGAGPQPQHF. Based on the CDR3 plus reference TRBV7-9 and TRBJ1-5, the full variable domain is DTGVSQNPRHKITKRGQNVTFRCDPISEHNRLYWYRQTLGQGPEFLTYFQNEAQLEKSRLLSDRFSAERPKGSFSTLEIQRTEQGDSAMYLCASSLGAGPQPQHFGDGTRLSIL.

The chain combines TRBV19 with TRBJ2-7, with D possibly matching TRBD2 (6 bases). The CDR3 spans 14 residues. Per germline, CDR1 LNHDA and CDR2 SQIVND (reference sequence). V lost 1 base and J lost 3, with 10 bases in between. Written as DNA, the CDR3 is TGTGCCAGTAGTATAGGTCCGGGAGACTACGAGCAGTACTTC. It yields the protein CASSIGPGDYEQYF.

This chain links TRBV7-3 with TRBJ1-1; D is perhaps TRBD1 (5 bases). The V gene's germline CDR1 is SGHTA and CDR2 FQGTGA. V dropped 7 bases and J dropped 0 bases, with 12 bases sitting between them. This CDR3 spans 14 amino acids. CDR3 in amino acids: CASKTDLMNTEAFF. The CDR3 region has the DNA TGTGCCAGCAAGACAGACCTTATGAACACTGAAGCTTTCTTT. Full variable domain (outside the CDR3, taken from reference TRBV7-3 and TRBJ1-1): GAGVSQTPSNKVTEKGKYVELRCDPISGHTALYWYRQSLGQGPEFLIYFQGTGAADDSGLPNDRFFAVRPEGSVSTLKIQRTERGDSAVYLCASKTDLMNTEAFFGQGTRLTVV.

The chain links TRBV13 to TRBJ2-5, with D possibly matching TRBD2 (5 bases). The CDR3 is 17 residues long. The V gene's germline CDR1 is PRHDT and CDR2 FYEKMQ (reference sequence). Trimming pared 4 bases from V and 4 bases from J, leaving 22 bases between. In nucleotides, the CDR3 is TGTGCCAGCAGCTATGAGGGCACGGTCAGTGTGAGAGAGACCCAGTACTTC. Residues: CASSYEGTVSVRETQYF.

This sequence joins TRBV29-1 and TRBJ1-1; D remains unclear. The CDR3 is 15 residues long. CDR1 is SQVTM, CDR2 ANQGSEA, per germline. Trimming shortened V by 6 bases and J by 4 bases, and 21 bases separated the two germline ends. CDR3 sequence reads: CSVRGPRLAGTEAFF. The CDR3 region has the DNA TGCAGCGTCCGAGGACCTCGTCTTGCGGGCACTGAAGCTTTCTTT.

This sequence joins TRBV4-1 and TRBJ2-7; 9 bases match TRBD2. Trimming cost V 2 bases and J 5 bases; bases outside gene matches: 7. The germline CDR1 and CDR2 sequences are MGHRA and YSYEKL. The CDR3 covers 15 residues. CDR3 sequence (DNA): TGCGCCAGCAGCCAATGGGGCGGGGGGGACGACGAGCAGTACTTC. Its protein is CASSQWGGGDDEQYF.

The CDR3 nucleotides read TGTGCCAGCAGCCCACGCCAGGGGGCTAGCGGATTAGCAGATACGCAGTATTTT. Translation gives CASSPRQGASGLADTQYF. The J gene is TRBJ2-3, the V gene TRBV6-2 or TRBV6-3; possible D gene TRBD1, 8 bases. Trimming stripped 6 bases from V and 4 bases from J, with 26 bases between. The V gene's germline CDR1 is MNHEY and CDR2 SVGEGT. The CDR3 runs 18 residues.

This chain joins TRBV4-2 and TRBJ2-2; 10 bases are shared with TRBD2. From germline, CDR1 is LGHNA and CDR2 YNFKEQ. With 1 base clipped from V and 1 base from J, the junction kept 0 bases outside the gene matches. There are 16 residues in the CDR3. The CDR3 here is CASSQGTSGNTGELFF. CDR3 nucleotide sequence: TGTGCCAGCAGCCAAGGGACTAGCGGGAACACCGGGGAGCTGTTTTTT.

The rearrangement links TRBV28 to TRBJ1-1, with D possibly TRBD1 on 6 matching bases. Germline lookup yields CDR1 MDHEN and CDR2 SYDVKM. The CDR3 spans 15 residues. Trimming left V 2 bases short and J 2 bases short, with 12 bases between. CDR3 DNA: TGTGCCAGCAGTTTAGGGGGAGGGGGTAACACTGAAGCTTTCTTT. Protein product: CASSLGGGGNTEAFF.

This clone was recorded once. V is TRBV27 and J is TRBJ1-5; 11 bases map to TRBD1. V gave up 5 bases and J gave up 6 bases; unmatched junction bases: 9. The germline V gene has CDR1 MNHEY and CDR2 SMNVEV (reference sequence). CDR3 length: 16 amino acids. The CDR3 region has the DNA TGTGCCAGCAGTCGCGAAGGGACAGGGGGGGGTCAGCCCCAGCATTTT. Translating gives CASSREGTGGGQPQHF.

This clone has just a few counts. Here the CDR3 DNA reads TGTGCCAGCAGCAAGGGACAGGCCTACGAGCAGTACTTC. Residues: CASSKGQAYEQYF. This sequence joins TRBV12-3 or TRBV12-4 and TRBJ2-7, with 8 positions matching TRBD1. CDR3 length: 13 residues. Trimming at V came to 6 bases and at J to 2 bases, leaving 3 bases not matched to a gene.

V and J are TRBV5-1 and TRBJ2-3, with D perhaps assigned TRBD1 or TRBD2 (5 bases each). The CDR3 is 16 residues long. Germline values: CDR1 SGHRS, CDR2 YFSETQ. V dropped 4 bases and J dropped 6 bases, with 21 bases sitting between them. In DNA form, the CDR3 reads TGCGCCAGCAGCGCCGCCGGGGCAGCAAGACTGGATACGCAGTATTTT. Encoded protein: CASSAAGAARLDTQYF.

V and J are TRBV24-1 and TRBJ2-3; TRBD1 might be the D (5 bases). Germline assignment: CDR1 KGHDR and CDR2 SFDVKD. V was trimmed by 6 bases and J by 1 base, leaving 16 bases between them. The CDR3 spans 16 residues. CDR3: CATSLTNWGGTDTQYF. CDR3 nucleotides: TGTGCCACCAGTCTTACGAACTGGGGCGGCACAGATACGCAGTATTTT.

The CDR3 loop is CASSHDRANYGYTF. The CDR3 region has the DNA TGTGCCAGCAGCCATGACAGGGCCAACTATGGCTACACCTTC. V and J are TRBV3-1 (or the pseudogene TRBV3-2) and TRBJ1-2, with 7 bases that match TRBD1. The germline V gene encodes CDR1 LGHDT and CDR2 YNNKEL (reference sequence). The CDR3 sequence is 14 residues long. V dropped 3 bases and J dropped 2; count of bases not matched to a gene: 3.

The genes are TRBV10-1 and TRBJ1-1; D not certain. CDR1 WNHNN and CDR2 SYGVQD come from the germline V gene (reference sequence). The CDR3 extends over 12 amino acids. V was shortened by 3 bases and J by 5 bases, with 7 bases between the two germline ends. The CDR3 nucleotides read TGCGCCAGCAGTGACCCCGAGACTGAAGCTTTCTTT. Protein sequence: CASSDPETEAFF.

The V and J genes are TRBV5-1 and TRBJ1-4; 7 nucleotides match TRBD1. After removal of 0 bases from V and 8 bases from J, the junction contained 7 bases not matched to a gene. The CDR3 covers 15 residues. Germline V gene sequence: CDR1 SGHRS, CDR2 YFSETQ. In nucleotides, the CDR3 is TGCGCCAGCAGCTTGGAGTGGCAGGGGGAAGAAAAACTGTTTTTT. It specifies CASSLEWQGEEKLFF.

The chain recombines TRBV5-1 with TRBJ1-4; TRBD1 is a possible D gene (6 bases). CDR3 size: 14 residues. The germline V gene has CDR1 SGHRS and CDR2 YFSETQ. V lost 5 bases and J lost 2, with 10 bases in between. The CDR3 loop is CASSIRGTNEKLFF. The CDR3 DNA reads TGCGCCAGCAGTATAAGGGGGACTAATGAAAAACTGTTTTTT.